These T cell receptor beta chains were read from a single sample in a study of beta chain features in type 1 diabetes. Clones were sequenced by immunoSEQ multiplex PCR, and TCRdb holds only the in-frame ones, with some missing. Here the sample spans 250,000 to 400,000 clones, about 14% being singletons. What was sequenced was central memory CD4+ T cells from blood. The receptors here all came from a young man in good health. CDR3s include the opening cysteine and the closing phenylalanine or tryptophan.

J gene: TRBJ2-3
CDR3 length: 14
V gene: TRBV5-4
CDR3 protein: CASTQTGDVDTQYF

J gene: TRBJ1-6
CDR3 length: 15
V gene: TRBV7-9
CDR3 protein: CASSLFGQGNSPLHF

J gene: TRBJ1-5
CDR3 length: 15
V gene: TRBV6-5
CDR3 protein: CASSRRQISNQPQHF

J gene: TRBJ2-5
CDR3 length: 14
V gene: TRBV7-2
CDR3 protein: CASSPGTPGGTQYF

J gene: TRBJ1-2
CDR3 length: 14
V gene: TRBV7-2
CDR3 protein: CASSTQRTGGGYTF

J gene: TRBJ1-5
CDR3 length: 15
V gene: TRBV7-2
CDR3 protein: CASSLDSMSRQPQHF

J gene: TRBJ1-1
CDR3 length: 13
V gene: TRBV29-1
CDR3 protein: CSVTGGYSPGAFF

J gene: TRBJ2-2
CDR3 length: 14
V gene: TRBV19
CDR3 protein: CASISSWGTGELFF

J gene: TRBJ2-2
CDR3 length: 15
V gene: TRBV7-8
CDR3 protein: CASSPRTANTGELFF

J gene: TRBJ2-1
CDR3 length: 12
V gene: TRBV6-1
CDR3 protein: CASTTGGNEQFF

J gene: TRBJ1-4
CDR3 length: 15
V gene: TRBV6-6
CDR3 protein: CAISPRGVLGEKLFF

J gene: TRBJ2-3
CDR3 length: 15
V gene: TRBV28
CDR3 protein: CASLGTTESTDTQYF

J gene: TRBJ2-2
CDR3 length: 18
V gene: TRBV7-6
CDR3 protein: CASSLEGAGGRSTGELFF